The 11 T cell receptor beta chains reported below all come from one sample, sequenced in a study of blood T cell repertoires in COVID-19 (TCRdb year 2020). The library was produced with the immunoSEQ multiplex PCR assay. As stored in TCRdb, this immuneACCESS dataset retains in-frame rearrangements with V and J assigned. A fraction of the clones does not appear; measured against another copy, unresolved V genes explain less than half of the discrepancy, and the remainder lacks a known reason. Across this sample there are fewer than 250,000 clones, with 90% seen only once. The ten biggest clones cover around 0.87% of the sample. The sample taken for sequencing was PBMCs or T cells enriched from blood (not recorded which). Receptors were obtained from a man aged 50-59 years who had been exposed to COVID-19.

This clone was observed a single time. V gene TRBV28 combines with J gene TRBJ2-3; weak D call: TRBD2 (5 bases). Germline lookup yields CDR1 MDHEN and CDR2 SYDVKM. The CDR3 totals 14 residues. Trimming took off 3 bases at V and 2 bases at J, with 9 bases between the two ends. CDR3 sequence: CASSFSGNTDTQYF. CDR3 DNA sequence: TGTGCCAGCAGTTTTTCCGGGAACACAGATACGCAGTATTTT. Based on the CDR3 plus reference TRBV28 and TRBJ2-3, the full variable domain is DVKVTQSSRYLVKRTGEKVFLECVQDMDHENMFWYRQDPGLGLRLIYFSYDVKMKEKGDIPEGYSVSREKKERFSLILESASTNQTSMYLCASSFSGNTDTQYFGPGTRLTVL.

The chain joins TRBV5-1 to TRBJ2-3, with 16 bases matching TRBD2. Germline CDR1 reads SGHRS; CDR2 reads YFSETQ. The CDR3 contains 18 residues. J was trimmed by 3 bases and V by 4 bases; bases with no gene match: 8. CDR3: CASSPGTSGGAETDTQYF. The CDR3 DNA is TGCGCCAGCAGCCCAGGGACTAGCGGGGGGGCGGAAACAGATACGCAGTATTTT.

The chain has TRBV28 and TRBJ1-4; 7 bases fit TRBD1. CDR3 length: 14 residues. The germline V gene has CDR1 MDHEN and CDR2 SYDVKM. Germline trimming cut 9 bases from V and 3 bases from J; bases unmatched to any gene: 7. The CDR3 DNA is TGTGCCAGTACAGACAGGGCTGCTAATGAAAAACTGTTTTTT. Its translation: CASTDRAANEKLFF.

Comment on this clone: The identical CDR3 is also encoded by other nucleotide sequences in the sample. The chain has TRBV28 and TRBJ1-6; D is unresolved. V lost 6 bases, J lost 6 bases, and 6 bases lay in between. CDR3 size: 12 residues. Per the germline V gene, CDR1 is MDHEN and CDR2 is SYDVKM. CDR3 region: CASSPLNSPLHF. In DNA form, the CDR3 reads TGTGCCAGCAGCCCCCTTAATTCACCCCTCCACTTT.

Comments on this clone: This sample also contains other DNA sequences that code for the same CDR3. This chain joins TRBV5-1 and TRBJ2-5; 7 bases align to TRBD1. CDR1 SGHRS and CDR2 YFSETQ come from the germline V gene. The CDR3 totals 13 residues. V shed 3 bases and J 1 base; nucleotides not matched to a gene: 0. CDR3 sequence reads: CASSWDSQETQYF. CDR3 in DNA: TGCGCCAGCAGCTGGGACAGCCAAGAGACCCAGTACTTC.

This clone has just one count. This CDR3 reads CAIRGQTNQPQHF. The CDR3 nucleotides are TGTGCCATCCGGGGACAAACAAATCAGCCCCAGCATTTT. V and J are TRBV10-3 and TRBJ1-5, with D possibly being TRBD1 (6 bases). The CDR3 has 13 amino acids. CDR1 is ENHRY, CDR2 SYGVKD, per germline. V dropped 8 bases and J dropped 4 bases, with 12 bases sitting between them.

This rearrangement joins TRBV29-1 to TRBJ1-3, with TRBD1 identical over 8 bases. The CDR3 runs to 12 residues. Germline V CDR1 and CDR2: SQVTM, ANQGSEA. J lost 2 bases, V lost 8 bases, and 2 bases had no gene match. CDR3 bases: TGCAGCTCCAGGGGGCCTGGAAACACCATATATTTT. Translated: CSSRGPGNTIYF.

This CDR3 is CAARGASNQPQHF. In DNA form, the CDR3 reads TGTGCCGCAAGGGGTGCTAGCAATCAGCCCCAGCATTTT. The V call is TRBV10-3, the J call TRBJ1-5; D might be TRBD1 (5 bases). The CDR3 covers 13 residues. Trimming stripped 11 bases from V and 0 bases from J, with 11 bases between. Germline V gene lookup returns CDR1 ENHRY and CDR2 SYGVKD.

This chain connects TRBV29-1 to TRBJ2-1; D not certain. This CDR3 comprises 13 residues. CDR1 is SQVTM, CDR2 ANQGSEA, per germline. V was cut by 4 bases and J by 11 bases, with 18 bases left in between. CDR3 coding DNA: TGCAGCGTTGTGGCTCAAGCAGCGTCCCAGCAGTTCTTC. It yields the protein CSVVAQAASQQFF.

The chain links TRBV3-1 (or the pseudogene TRBV3-2) to TRBJ1-1; D is perhaps TRBD1 (5 bases). Germline CDR1 LGHDT, CDR2 YNNKEL (reference sequence). Trimming removed 6 bases at V and 3 bases at J, with 17 bases between. CDR3 size: 15 residues. The CDR3 DNA follows: TGTGCCAGCAGTTCGGCCTGGGGAGGGGACACTGAAGCTTTCTTT. Protein: CASSSAWGGDTEAFF.

The CDR3 region is CASSEKWLPGSNTEAFF. DNA of the CDR3: TGTGCCAGCAGTGAAAAGTGGTTACCGGGGTCGAACACTGAAGCTTTCTTT. V is TRBV6-1 and J is TRBJ1-1; D gene unclear. Trimming took 2 bases from V and 1 from J, leaving 17 bases between them. Germline V gene sequence: CDR1 MNHNS, CDR2 SASEGT. The CDR3 is 17 amino acids.